Many counts were recorded for the clone carrying this T cell receptor beta chain. No antigen is known for it. The source of the sample is a study of T-cell memory formation after mild COVID-19. The CDR3 totals 16 residues. V was clipped by 1 base and J by 5 bases, with 17 bases between them. Germline assignment: CDR1 LGHNA and CDR2 YNFKEQ. 5'RACE, which relied on constant-segment primers, yielded TCR alpha and TCR beta cDNA libraries carrying sample barcodes and UMIs. Via MiXCR, TCRdb re-called the 5' RACE reads, giving one row per CDR3 protein. The table records fewer than 300,000 distinct CDR3 sequences, roughly a sixth of them present only once. Study-wide findings and caveats: Nothing confirmed that second-wave clones peaking on day 37 were specific for SARS-CoV-2. Memory sampled before infection contained some responding clones, suggesting cross-reactive memory joined.

Sequences were obtained from PBMCs or a T cell subset sorted from them (not recorded which). The V call is TRBV4-2, the J call TRBJ1-2; TRBD1 is a possible D gene (5 bases). This sequence was found in a man between 18 and 29 years old who had mild COVID-19 (a few samples of this study predate the infection). Cell type and time point are not known. CDR3 nucleotides: TGTGCCAGCAGCCAAGTCGGGGGAGGCTCACAGTATGGCTACACCTTC. Its translation is CASSQVGGGSQYGYTF.